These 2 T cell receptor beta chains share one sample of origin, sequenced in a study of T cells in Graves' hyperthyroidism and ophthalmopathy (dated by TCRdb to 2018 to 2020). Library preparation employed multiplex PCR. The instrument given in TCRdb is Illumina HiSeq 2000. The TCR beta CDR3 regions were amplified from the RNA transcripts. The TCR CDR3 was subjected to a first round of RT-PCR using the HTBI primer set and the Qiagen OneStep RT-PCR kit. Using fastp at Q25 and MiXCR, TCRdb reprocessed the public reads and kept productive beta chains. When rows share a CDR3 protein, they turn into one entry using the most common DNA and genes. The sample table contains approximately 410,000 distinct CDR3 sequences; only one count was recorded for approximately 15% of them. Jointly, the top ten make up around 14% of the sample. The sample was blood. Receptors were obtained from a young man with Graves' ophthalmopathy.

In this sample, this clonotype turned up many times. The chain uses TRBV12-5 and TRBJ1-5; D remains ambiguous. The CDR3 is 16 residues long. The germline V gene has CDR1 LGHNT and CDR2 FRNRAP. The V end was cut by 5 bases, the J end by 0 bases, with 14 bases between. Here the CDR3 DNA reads TGTGCTAGTGGTGGACGGATCAAAACTAGCAATCAGCCCCAGCATTTT. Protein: CASGGRIKTSNQPQHF.

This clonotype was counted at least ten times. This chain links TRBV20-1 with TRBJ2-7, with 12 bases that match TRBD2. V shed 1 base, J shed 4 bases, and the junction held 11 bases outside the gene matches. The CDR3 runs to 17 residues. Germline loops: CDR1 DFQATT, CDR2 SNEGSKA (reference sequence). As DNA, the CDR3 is TGCAGTGCTAGAGCGGAGTCGACTAGCGGGAGATTTTACGAGCAGTACTTC. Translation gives CSARAESTSGRFYEQYF.